The clone carrying this T cell receptor (beta chain) was recorded at least ten times. Via MiXCR, TCRdb re-called the reads, giving one row per CDR3 protein. Among 300,000 or so distinct CDR3 sequences, around 9.6% were seen once, and the ten largest hold less than 3%. The data are from a study of T cell repertoires in cytomegalovirus infection. CDR1 and CDR2 from the germline V gene are LGHNA and YSLEER. V was clipped by 5 bases and J by 6 bases; unmatched bases: 3. This CDR3 region has 14 residues. The receptor was derived from a human donor in good health (CMV status not recorded). Some clones in this sample may be carry-over from other donors' samples. This sequence joins TRBV4-3 and TRBJ1-4, with 10 bases identical to TRBD1. Material for sequencing was PBMCs. This CDR3 is CASSTGTGDEKLFF. The CDR3 DNA is TGCGCCAGCAGCACCGGGACAGGGGATGAAAAACTGTTTTTT.